The present entry profiles one T cell receptor (beta chain) with its context. The data derive from a study of Ad26.COV2.S vaccination and SARS-CoV-2 variants. Some clones are missing from TCRdb's copy, which holds only in-frame ones; the method was immunoSEQ multiplex PCR. The repertoire has fewer than 400,000 clones, approximately 89% of them found once; the top ten carry 1.9%. Treatment of the sample: about 20 received Ad26.COV2.S at low or high dose, single or two shots; about 5 received placebo; per-sample allocation not given. Collection of the samples took place on day 63 after the first injection of vaccine or placebo. Material: peripheral blood, obtained in a trial of Ad26.COV2.S vaccine versus placebo. The TCR was taken from a person aged 18 to 65 who received the Ad26.COV2.S COVID-19 vaccine or a placebo.

CDR3 sequence reads: CASSLVRGFAGYTF. The CDR3 bases are TGTGCCAGCAGCTTAGTACGGGGGTTCGCTGGCTACACCTTC. The rearrangement joins TRBV7-9 to TRBJ1-2; a weak D match, TRBD1 (5 bases). This CDR3 is built from 14 residues. Per the germline V gene, CDR1 is SEHNR and CDR2 is FQNEAQ (reference sequence). V was cut by 1 base and J by 7 bases, with 13 bases left in between. Combining the CDR3 with reference TRBV7-9 and TRBJ1-2 gives the whole variable domain DTGVSQNPRHKITKRGQNVTFRCDPISEHNRLYWYRQTLGQGPEFLTYFQNEAQLEKSRLLSDRFSAERPKGSFSTLEIQRTEQGDSAMYLCASSLVRGFAGYTFGSGTRLTVV.